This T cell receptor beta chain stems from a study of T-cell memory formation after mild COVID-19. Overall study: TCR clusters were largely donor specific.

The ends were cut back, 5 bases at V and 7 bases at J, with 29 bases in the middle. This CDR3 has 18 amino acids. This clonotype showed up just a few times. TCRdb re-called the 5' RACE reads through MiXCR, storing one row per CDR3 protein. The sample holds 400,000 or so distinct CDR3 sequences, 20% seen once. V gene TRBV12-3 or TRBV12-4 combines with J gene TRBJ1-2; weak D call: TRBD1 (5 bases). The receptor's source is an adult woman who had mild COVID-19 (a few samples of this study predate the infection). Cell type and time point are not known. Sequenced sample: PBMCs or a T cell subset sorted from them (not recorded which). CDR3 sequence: CASSPNPGRDREGLGYTF. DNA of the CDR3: TGTGCCAGCAGTCCAAATCCAGGACGGGACCGGGAGGGGCTTGGCTACACCTTC.